Each of the 26 T cell receptor beta chains below was sequenced from the same sample in a study of shared clonotypes between healthy human individuals (dated by TCRdb to about 2020). Receptors were amplified or captured by the immunoSEQ multiplex PCR assay. TCRdb took this table from immuneACCESS and kept in-frame rearrangements with V and J called. Such tables lack part of the clones; where checked against another copy, unresolved V genes explain under half of the gap, and the rest is unexplained. For this sample there are around 2.1 million clones; nearly 97% appear just once. The top ten clones comprise around 0.13% of the sample. The material sequenced was naive CD4+ T cells sorted from blood. In light of the paper, this sample's cell subset or site label describes: CD45RA+ positively selected. These receptors were taken from a man in his late teens or twenties in good health.

This chain uses TRBV5-6 with TRBJ1-1, with TRBD1 matching 8 bases. Germline V gene lookup returns CDR1 SGHDT and CDR2 YYEEEE. The CDR3 extends over 13 amino acids. After removal of 2 bases from V and 5 bases from J, the junction contained 2 bases not matched to a gene. CDR3 sequence (DNA): TGTGCCAGCAGCTTACAGGGGGGGACTGAAGCTTTCTTT. Translating it yields CASSLQGGTEAFF.

Comment on this clone: Distinct nucleotide sequences in the sample also encode this CDR3. The J gene is TRBJ2-7, the V gene TRBV6-6, with D perhaps matching TRBD2 (6 bases). This CDR3 is built from 12 residues. Looked up from germline, CDR1 is MNHNY and CDR2 is SVGAGI (reference sequence). V dropped 0 bases and J dropped 6 bases, with 6 bases sitting between them. The CDR3: CASSYSEGEQYF. As DNA, the CDR3 is TGTGCCAGCAGTTACTCGGAGGGCGAGCAGTACTTC.

This sequence joins TRBV6-1 and TRBJ2-5; tentatively, D is TRBD1 (6 bases). Per the germline V gene, CDR1 is MNHNS and CDR2 is SASEGT. There are 13 residues in the CDR3. V was cut by 7 bases and J by 3 bases, with 12 bases left in between. The DNA of the CDR3 is TGTGCCAGCAATTTCAGACAGGAAGAGACCCAGTACTTC. Protein product: CASNFRQEETQYF.

This clone was observed once. This chain joins TRBV5-6 and TRBJ1-2; unclear D gene. The germline V gene has CDR1 SGHDT and CDR2 YYEEEE. V shed 4 bases and J shed 4 bases, with 14 bases lying between them. The CDR3 covers 14 residues. The CDR3 DNA reads as TGTGCCAGCAGCCCGCTCCGGCAGCTCTATGGCTACACCTTC. Translating it yields CASSPLRQLYGYTF. The full variable domain, completed using reference TRBV5-6 and TRBJ1-2, is DAGVTQSPTHLIKTRGQQVTLRCSPKSGHDTVSWYQQALGQGPQFIFQYYEEEERQRGNFPDRFSGHQFPNYSSELNVNALLLGDSALYLCASSPLRQLYGYTFGSGTRLTVV.

This sequence joins TRBV28 and TRBJ2-2; 8 bases agree with TRBD1. CDR1 is MDHEN, CDR2 SYDVKM, per germline. There are 15 residues in the CDR3. V was clipped by 3 bases and J by 3 bases; unmatched bases: 3. The CDR3 loop is CASSLLDRDTGELFF. The CDR3, as DNA: TGTGCCAGCAGTTTGTTGGACAGGGACACCGGGGAGCTGTTTTTT.

This clone was seen just once. This sequence joins TRBV12-5 and TRBJ2-2; 13 bases are a match to TRBD2. Germline values: CDR1 LGHNT, CDR2 FRNRAP. With V trimmed by 11 bases and J by 6 bases, 3 bases remained unmatched. This CDR3 has 13 residues. The CDR3 DNA reads as TGTGCTGGGGGACTAGCGGGATCCGGGGAGCTGTTTTTT. It specifies CAGGLAGSGELFF.

A note on this clone: Other DNA sequences in the sample encode the same CDR3. This sequence joins TRBV11-3 and TRBJ2-2, with D unresolved. V dropped 0 bases and J dropped 5 bases, with 4 bases sitting between them. The CDR3 is 13 amino acids. CDR1 and CDR2 (germline): SGHNT, YENEEA. CDR3 amino acids: CASSLESTGELFF. CDR3 nucleotides: TGTGCCAGCAGCTTAGAATCAACCGGGGAGCTGTTTTTT.

The V gene is TRBV28, the J gene TRBJ1-4, with TRBD1 as a possible D gene (6 bases). Trimming removed 7 bases at V and 6 bases at J, with 21 bases between. The CDR3 extends over 16 amino acids. CDR1 and CDR2 from the germline V gene are MDHEN and SYDVKM. As DNA, the CDR3 is TGTGCCAGCACCGGTTACGGGGGGCAGAAATATGAAAAACTGTTTTTT. Its protein product is CASTGYGGQKYEKLFF.

V usage is TRBV4-3 and J usage is TRBJ2-1, with 9 bases identical to TRBD2. The length of the CDR3 is 16 residues. With 0 bases clipped from V and 6 bases from J, the junction kept 6 bases outside the gene matches. Per germline, CDR1 LGHNA and CDR2 YSLEER. The CDR3 region has the DNA TGCGCCAGCAGCCAAGATCGAAGCGGGAGGAGCAATGAGCAGTTCTTC. Encoded protein: CASSQDRSGRSNEQFF.

The V and J genes are TRBV5-1 and TRBJ2-3; the D is unclear. The CDR3 loop spans 14 amino acids. With 0 bases removed from V and 2 bases from J, the gap between germline ends came to 7 bases. From germline, CDR1 is SGHRS and CDR2 YFSETQ. The CDR3 region is CASSLGEDTDTQYF. The CDR3 bases are TGCGCCAGCAGCTTGGGTGAGGACACAGATACGCAGTATTTT. Together with reference TRBV5-1 and TRBJ2-3, the CDR3 gives the full variable domain: KAGVTQTPRYLIKTRGQQVTLSCSPISGHRSVSWYQQTPGQGLQFLFEYFSETQRNKGNFPGRFSGRQFSNSRSEMNVSTLELGDSALYLCASSLGEDTDTQYFGPGTRLTVL.

This clone was observed a handful of times. CDR3 DNA sequence: TGTGCCAGCAGCTTAGGCCTGAAGGGTGGCTACACCTTC. Its protein is CASSLGLKGGYTF. The chain employs TRBV7-9 and TRBJ1-2; D is unresolved. Germline loops: CDR1 SEHNR, CDR2 FQNEAQ (reference sequence). CDR3 length: 13 residues. V was trimmed by 1 base and J by 7 bases, leaving 10 bases between them.

V is TRBV4-1 and J is TRBJ2-6; D gene unclear. The CDR3 contains 15 residues. The germline CDR1 and CDR2 sequences are MGHRA and YSYEKL. V dropped 3 bases and J dropped 0 bases, with 6 bases sitting between them. The CDR3 DNA is TGCGCCAGCAGCCAGAACCCCTCTGGGGCCAACGTCCTGACTTTC. Residues: CASSQNPSGANVLTF.

The V and J genes are TRBV5-1 and TRBJ1-4; possible D gene TRBD1, 6 bases. The CDR3 covers 15 residues. Germline CDR1 reads SGHRS; CDR2 reads YFSETQ. V shed 2 bases and J shed 3 bases, with 11 bases lying between them. The CDR3 reads CASSFTGTANEKLFF. The CDR3 region has the DNA TGCGCCAGCAGCTTTACAGGGACGGCTAATGAAAAACTGTTTTTT.

The V call is TRBV5-1, the J call TRBJ2-3; D may be TRBD2 (5 bases). V shed 0 bases and J shed 2 bases, with 10 bases lying between them. Germline V gene lookup returns CDR1 SGHRS and CDR2 YFSETQ. The CDR3 has 15 amino acids. This chain's CDR3 is CASSLEAGYTDTQYF. The CDR3, as DNA: TGCGCCAGCAGCTTGGAGGCGGGCTACACAGATACGCAGTATTTT. Full variable domain (remainder filled in from reference TRBV5-1 and TRBJ2-3): KAGVTQTPRYLIKTRGQQVTLSCSPISGHRSVSWYQQTPGQGLQFLFEYFSETQRNKGNFPGRFSGRQFSNSRSEMNVSTLELGDSALYLCASSLEAGYTDTQYFGPGTRLTVL.

In regard to this clone: In the same sample, other DNA sequences code for this CDR3. This chain connects TRBV10-3 to TRBJ2-2; 10 bases align to TRBD2. V gave up 2 bases and J gave up 3 bases; unmatched junction bases: 0. This CDR3 has 15 residues. Germline-derived CDR1 and CDR2 are ENHRY and SYGVKD. The CDR3 nucleotides read TGTGCCATCAGTGAGGGACTAGCGGACACCGGGGAGCTGTTTTTT. Its protein is CAISEGLADTGELFF.

V gene TRBV11-2 combines with J gene TRBJ1-3; 7 bases agree with TRBD1. The germline V gene encodes CDR1 SGHAT and CDR2 FQNNGV. This CDR3 contains 16 residues. The ends lost 5 bases at V and 4 bases at J; junction bases unmatched: 11. CDR3 protein: CASSQKPWTGGNTIYF. The CDR3 DNA follows: TGTGCCAGCAGCCAGAAACCATGGACAGGCGGAAACACCATATATTTT.

As concerns this clone: The sample holds other DNA sequences that translate to the same CDR3. V is TRBV18 and J is TRBJ1-1; a weak D match, TRBD1 (6 bases). The CDR3 is 13 residues long. Trimming took off 4 bases at V and 4 bases at J, with 10 bases between the two ends. In germline, CDR1 is KGHSH, CDR2 LQKENI. CDR3 residues: CASSLGGGTEAFF. CDR3 DNA sequence: TGTGCCAGCTCACTAGGAGGGGGCACTGAAGCTTTCTTT.

The chain recombines TRBV7-9 with TRBJ2-3; 8 positions match TRBD2. CDR1 and CDR2 (germline): SEHNR, FQNEAQ (reference sequence). This CDR3 has 14 amino acids. V dropped 5 bases and J dropped 4; count of bases not matched to a gene: 5. Written as DNA, the CDR3 is TGTGCCAGCAGCCCCACGCGGGGGGCAGATACGCAGTATTTT. It yields the protein CASSPTRGADTQYF.

The V and J genes are TRBV7-2 and TRBJ2-5; tentatively, D is TRBD1 (6 bases). The V and J ends lost 1 base and 8 bases respectively, with 11 bases between them. The CDR3 length is 13 residues. Germline V gene data show CDR1 as SGHTA and CDR2 as FQGNSA. Here the CDR3 DNA reads TGTGCCAGCAGCTTAGGCCAACAGGGTACCCAGTACTTC. Its protein product is CASSLGQQGTQYF.

The chain couples TRBV19 to TRBJ2-3, with a weak D call TRBD1 (7 bases). Trimming pared 5 bases from V and 4 bases from J, leaving 19 bases between. This CDR3 spans 16 amino acids. Looked up from germline, CDR1 is LNHDA and CDR2 is SQIVND (reference sequence). The CDR3 region is CASSPGGSAGADTQYF. CDR3 coding DNA: TGTGCCAGTAGTCCAGGGGGGAGTGCGGGTGCAGATACGCAGTATTTT.

V gene TRBV30 combines with J gene TRBJ2-1; 7 nucleotides match TRBD2. Germline V gene lookup returns CDR1 GTSNPN and CDR2 SVGIG (reference sequence). V lost 2 bases to trimming and J lost 8 bases; unmatched junction nucleotides: 6. This CDR3 is 13 amino acids long. The CDR3 here is CAWSLFGGDEQFF. The CDR3 DNA follows: TGTGCCTGGAGTCTATTTGGGGGGGATGAGCAGTTCTTC.

J is TRBJ1-6 and V is TRBV7-8; 7 nucleotides match TRBD1. There are 19 residues in the CDR3. The germline CDR1 and CDR2 sequences are SGHVS and FQNEAQ. V shed 0 bases and J 6 bases; nucleotides not matched to a gene: 14. Written as DNA, the CDR3 is TGTGCCAGCAGCTTAGCGTCCTACCCAACAGGGGAGTCTAATTCACCCCTCCACTTT. This gives the protein CASSLASYPTGESNSPLHF. The full variable domain, its missing parts supplied by reference TRBV7-8 and TRBJ1-6, is GAGVSQSPRYKVAKRGQDVALRCDPISGHVSLFWYQQALGQGPEFLTYFQNEAQLDKSGLPSDRFFAERPEGSVSTLKIQRTQQEDSAVYLCASSLASYPTGESNSPLHFGNGTRLTVT.

The chain has TRBV28 and TRBJ1-2; D is perhaps TRBD1 (6 bases). Germline V lookup: CDR1 MDHEN, CDR2 SYDVKM. The CDR3 runs to 16 residues. V shed 7 bases and J shed 3 bases, with 21 bases lying between them. The CDR3 region has the DNA TGTGCCAGCACCCAAGGGGGTTCTGGGCCGGACTATGGCTACACCTTC. Translated: CASTQGGSGPDYGYTF.

As to this clone: In the same sample, other DNA sequences code for this CDR3. The chain carries TRBV5-1 and TRBJ1-1; D uncertain. This CDR3 has 14 amino acids. CDR1 is SGHRS and CDR2 is YFSETQ in the germline V gene. V lost 0 bases and J lost 4, with 10 bases in between. Written as DNA, the CDR3 is TGCGCCAGCAGCTTGGAAGGAGCGGGCACTGAAGCTTTCTTT. It is translated as CASSLEGAGTEAFF.

This clone was observed a single time. The junction differs from germline at one of its ends, possibly a read error. The V and J genes are TRBV10-3 and TRBJ2-3; the D gene is possibly TRBD2 (5 bases). The CDR3 contains 12 residues. Germline V gene data show CDR1 as ENHRY and CDR2 as SYGVKD. The CDR3 DNA follows: TGTGCCGTCAGCGGAAGCACAGATACGCAGTATTTT. Its protein product is CAVSGSTDTQYF.

The J gene is TRBJ2-7, the V gene TRBV11-2; TRBD1 agrees at 8 bases. V gave up 5 bases and J gave up 5 bases; unmatched junction bases: 2. The CDR3 has 12 amino acids. From germline, CDR1 is SGHAT and CDR2 FQNNGV. The CDR3: CASSQDRDEQYF. Written as DNA, the CDR3 is TGTGCCAGCAGCCAGGACAGGGACGAGCAGTACTTC.